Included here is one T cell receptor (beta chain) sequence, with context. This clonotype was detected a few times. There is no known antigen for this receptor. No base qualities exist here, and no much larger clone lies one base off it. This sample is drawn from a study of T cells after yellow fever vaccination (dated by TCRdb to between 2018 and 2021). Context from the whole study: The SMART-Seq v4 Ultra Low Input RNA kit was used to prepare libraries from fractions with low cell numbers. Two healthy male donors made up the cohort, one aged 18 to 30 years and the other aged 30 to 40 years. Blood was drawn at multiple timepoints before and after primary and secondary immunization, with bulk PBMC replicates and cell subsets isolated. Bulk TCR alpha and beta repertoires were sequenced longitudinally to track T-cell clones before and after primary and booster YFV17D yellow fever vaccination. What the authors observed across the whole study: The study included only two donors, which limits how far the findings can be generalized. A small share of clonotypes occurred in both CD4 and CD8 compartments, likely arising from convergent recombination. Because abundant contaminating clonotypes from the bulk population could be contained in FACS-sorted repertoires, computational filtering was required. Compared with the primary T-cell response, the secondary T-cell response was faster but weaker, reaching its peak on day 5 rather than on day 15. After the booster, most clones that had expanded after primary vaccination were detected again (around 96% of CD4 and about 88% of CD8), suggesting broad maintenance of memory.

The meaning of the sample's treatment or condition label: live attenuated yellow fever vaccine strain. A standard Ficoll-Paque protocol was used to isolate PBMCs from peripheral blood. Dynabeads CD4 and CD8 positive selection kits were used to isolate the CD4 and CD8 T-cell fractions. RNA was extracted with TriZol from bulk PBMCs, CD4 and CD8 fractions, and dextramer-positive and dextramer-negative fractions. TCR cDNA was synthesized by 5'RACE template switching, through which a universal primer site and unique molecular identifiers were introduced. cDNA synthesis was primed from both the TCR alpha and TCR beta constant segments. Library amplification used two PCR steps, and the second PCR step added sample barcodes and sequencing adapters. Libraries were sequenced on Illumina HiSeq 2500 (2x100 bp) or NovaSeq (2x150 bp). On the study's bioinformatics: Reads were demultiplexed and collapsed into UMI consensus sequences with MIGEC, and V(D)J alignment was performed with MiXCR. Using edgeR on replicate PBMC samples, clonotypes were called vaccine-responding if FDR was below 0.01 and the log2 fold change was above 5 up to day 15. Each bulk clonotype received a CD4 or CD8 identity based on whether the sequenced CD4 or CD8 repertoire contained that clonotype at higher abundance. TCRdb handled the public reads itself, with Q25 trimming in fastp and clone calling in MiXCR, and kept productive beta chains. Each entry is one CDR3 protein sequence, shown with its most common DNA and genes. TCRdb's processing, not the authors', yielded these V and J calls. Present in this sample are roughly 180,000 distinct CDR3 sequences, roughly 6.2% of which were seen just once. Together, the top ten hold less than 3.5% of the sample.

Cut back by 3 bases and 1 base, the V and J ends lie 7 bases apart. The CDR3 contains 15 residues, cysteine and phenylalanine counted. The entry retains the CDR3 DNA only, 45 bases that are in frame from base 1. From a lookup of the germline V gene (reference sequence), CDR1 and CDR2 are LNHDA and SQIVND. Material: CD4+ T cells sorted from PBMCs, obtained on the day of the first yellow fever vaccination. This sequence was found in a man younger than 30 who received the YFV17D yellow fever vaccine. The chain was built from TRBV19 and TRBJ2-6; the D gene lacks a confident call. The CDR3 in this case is CASSILASGANVLTF. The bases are TGTGCCAGTAGTATTCTTGCATCTGGGGCCAACGTCCTGACTTTC.